The clone carrying this T cell receptor beta chain has ten or more counts. Its antigen is still unknown. V lost 0 bases and J 4 bases, leaving 8 bases between the germline ends. The CDR3 contains 14 residues. The germline gives CDR1 LGHDT, CDR2 YNNKEL (reference sequence). This entry comes from a study of molecular identifiers for immune sequencing clone quantification. Study-wide results and limits: Spike-in Jurkat TCR RNA from a single cell reportedly registered among about a million naive cells. Effector cells had over 98% of their molecules in clones above 20 RNA copies, while naive cells had under 1%.

Listed TCR primers and previously described methods were used for bulk TCR libraries. One entry per CDR3 protein results from TCRdb running MiXCR on the PCR reads. The sample has roughly 100,000 distinct CDR3 sequences, 35% seen once. Isolation of naive CD8 T cells was achieved by sorting on a CD8+CD4-CCR7+CD45RA+ phenotype. This sequence joins TRBV3-1 and TRBJ2-3; D remains ambiguous. The TCR comes from a human donor in good health. Some libraries in this study had Jurkat cell RNA spiked in. The material sequenced was naive CD8+ T cells from blood, with Jurkat cell RNA spiked in. Subset meaning: FACS-sorted CD8+CD4-CCR7+CD45RA+ naive T cells. The CDR3 nucleotides read TGTGCCAGCAGCCAAGAACAGTACGCAGATACGCAGTATTTT. It translates to CASSQEQYADTQYF.